A selection of T cell receptor beta chains follows, all from one sample in a study of blood T cell repertoires in COVID-19. Some clones are missing from TCRdb's copy, which holds only in-frame ones; the method was immunoSEQ multiplex PCR. The repertoire has a few hundred thousand clones, around four fifths of them found once; the top ten carry 15% to 20%. The sample taken for sequencing was peripheral blood. These TCRs come from a woman at least 80 years old with active or convalescent COVID-19. Both conserved end residues are part of each CDR3. The D gene is left open where the match is weak. Some rows mark clone size as missing; the rest say once, few, many or name a class of expanded clone.

>.|TRBV2|TRBJ1-1|.
TGTGCCAGCAGACGGGAAACTGAAGCTTTCTTT
CASRRETEAFF
>TRBD1|TRBV4-3|TRBJ2-3|.
TGCGCCAGGGAACAGGGACAGGGTAATGGAGATACGCAGTATTTT
CAREQGQGNGDTQYF
>.|TRBV6-6|TRBJ2-7|.
TGTGCCAGCAGTTACTCCGGGGACTACGAGCAGTACTTC
CASSYSGDYEQYF
>.|TRBV27|TRBJ2-7|.
TGTGCCAGCAGCGGAGGGCTAACTAGGGACGAGCAGTACTTC
CASSGGLTRDEQYF
>TRBD2|TRBV5-6|TRBJ2-5|.
TGTGCCAGCAGCACCTCCATGGGGACTAGCGGGATATCATGGGAGACCCAGTACTTC
CASSTSMGTSGISWETQYF
>.|TRBV7-8|TRBJ1-1|.
TGTGCCAGCAGCCGTCAGGAGGGCACTGAAGCTTTCTTT
CASSRQEGTEAFF
>TRBD1|TRBV5-6|TRBJ1-2|.
TGTGCCAGCAGCCTACACCCAGGGGGTGGCTACACCTTC
CASSLHPGGGYTF
>.|TRBV5-1|TRBJ2-7|once
TGCGCCAGCAGCATTCGGACAGCTCCCTACGAGCAGTACTTC
CASSIRTAPYEQYF
>.|TRBV4-1|TRBJ1-2|once
TGCGCCAGCAGCCAAGATTTAGGGGGGGCCACGGGAGGCTACACCTTC
CASSQDLGGATGGYTF
>TRBD1|TRBV30|TRBJ2-1|.
TGTGCCTGGTGGGGACAGGGGTTAAATGAGCAGTTCTTC
CAWWGQGLNEQFF
>TRBD1|TRBV6-5|TRBJ2-4|.
TGTGCCAGTAAAACCGGGACAGCCTCTTTAAACATTCAGTACTTC
CASKTGTASLNIQYF
>.|TRBV5-6|TRBJ1-2|.
TGTGCCAGCAGCTCCAGGGTAAGGGTCTATGGCTACACCTTC
CASSSRVRVYGYTF
>.|TRBV7-9|TRBJ2-7|once
TGTGCCAGCAGCTCCGGGGGACAGTCCTACGAGCAGTACTTC
CASSSGGQSYEQYF
>TRBD1|TRBV24-1|TRBJ2-1|.
TGTGCCACCAGTGATCCCCGGACAGGGGGCAATGAGCAGTTCTTC
CATSDPRTGGNEQFF
>TRBD1|TRBV14|TRBJ2-7|.
TGTGCCAGCAGCCAAGCGGCGGGACAGGGTAATTACGAGCAGTACTTC
CASSQAAGQGNYEQYF
>.|TRBV7-2|TRBJ1-3|.
TGTGCCAGCAGCTTAGGTTATGCTAACTCTGGAAACACCATATATTTT
CASSLGYANSGNTIYF
>.|TRBV7-2|TRBJ2-1|.
TGTGCCAGCAGCTTAGACAGTTACGATGAGCAGTTCTTC
CASSLDSYDEQFF
>TRBD1|TRBV9|TRBJ2-1|.
TGTGCCAGCAGCCCAGGGACAGGGGTTGGGAATGAGCAGTTCTTC
CASSPGTGVGNEQFF
>.|TRBV6-5|TRBJ1-2|.
TGTGCCAGCAGTCCCCGGGGGAGCTATGGCTACACCTTC
CASSPRGSYGYTF
>.|TRBV19|TRBJ1-1|few
TGTGCCAGTAGTGCCAGGGTGGGCACTGAAGCTTTCTTT
CASSARVGTEAFF
>TRBD2|TRBV2|TRBJ2-1|.
TGTGCCAGCAGGAAAAACGGGACTAGCGGGAGGTTTTGGTTGTACAATGAGCAGTTCTTC
CASRKNGTSGRFWLYNEQFF
>.|TRBV4-3|TRBJ2-3|.
TGCGCCAGCAGCCAAGATAACACAGGTACAGATACGCAGTATTTT
CASSQDNTGTDTQYF
>TRBD2|TRBV5-1|TRBJ2-1|.
TGCGCCAGCAGCTTGACGGGAGGAAGCAATGAGCAGTTCTTC
CASSLTGGSNEQFF
>TRBD2|TRBV6-5|TRBJ2-5|.
TGTGCCAGCAGAATTGACGGGGGGGAGACCCAGTACTTC
CASRIDGGETQYF
>.|TRBV9|TRBJ2-7|.
TGTGCCAGCAGCGTATCCGGGACAAAGAGCTACGAGCAGTACTTC
CASSVSGTKSYEQYF
>.|TRBV25-1|TRBJ2-2|.
TGTGCCAGCAGTGCAGGGGGGTTCGCGAACACCGGGGAGCTGTTTTTT
CASSAGGFANTGELFF
>.|TRBV19|TRBJ1-5|.
TGTGCCAGTAGTATAGATTCCTCCCTCCGGCAGGGGCCGGGGCCCCAGCATTTT
CASSIDSSLRQGPGPQHF
>TRBD2|TRBV5-1|TRBJ2-1|.
TGCGCCAGCAGCTTGGGGACTAGCGGGAGTAATGAGCAGTTCTTC
CASSLGTSGSNEQFF
>.|TRBV15|TRBJ2-7|few
TGTGCCACCAGCGGGGGGGCGCGTTCCTACGAGCAGTACTTC
CATSGGARSYEQYF
>.|TRBV9|TRBJ2-4|few
TGTGCCAGCAGCCCCCGGGGGGCTGGCGAAAACATTCAGTACTTC
CASSPRGAGENIQYF
>.|TRBV30|TRBJ2-3|.
TGTGCCTGGAGCAACGAGACTGGTACGCAGTATTTT
CAWSNETGTQYF
>.|TRBV12-3/TRBV12-4|TRBJ1-2|.
TGTGCCAGCACCCTTTTGAGTAACTATGGCTACACCTTC
CASTLLSNYGYTF
>.|TRBV30|TRBJ2-3|.
TGTGCCTGGAGTGCCCGGAGCACAGATACGCAGTATTTT
CAWSARSTDTQYF
>TRBD2|TRBV28|TRBJ2-7|.
TGTGCCAGCAGCAGGACTAGCGGGGCGTCCTACGAGCAGTACTTC
CASSRTSGASYEQYF
>TRBD2|TRBV9|TRBJ2-7|.
TGTGCCAGCAGCGTAGGACTAGCGCTTACCTACGAGCAGTACTTC
CASSVGLALTYEQYF
>TRBD1|TRBV5-1|TRBJ1-1|.
TGCGCCAGCAGCCTAGGGACAGGTGCCATGAACACTGAAGCTTTCTTT
CASSLGTGAMNTEAFF
>TRBD2|TRBV5-6|TRBJ2-5|.
TGTGCCAGCAGCTTACTCGGGCCTAGCGGGTCTCAAGAGACCCAGTACTTC
CASSLLGPSGSQETQYF
>TRBD1|TRBV28|TRBJ1-6|.
TGTGCCAGCAGGACAGGGGATTATTCACCCCTCCACTTT
CASRTGDYSPLHF